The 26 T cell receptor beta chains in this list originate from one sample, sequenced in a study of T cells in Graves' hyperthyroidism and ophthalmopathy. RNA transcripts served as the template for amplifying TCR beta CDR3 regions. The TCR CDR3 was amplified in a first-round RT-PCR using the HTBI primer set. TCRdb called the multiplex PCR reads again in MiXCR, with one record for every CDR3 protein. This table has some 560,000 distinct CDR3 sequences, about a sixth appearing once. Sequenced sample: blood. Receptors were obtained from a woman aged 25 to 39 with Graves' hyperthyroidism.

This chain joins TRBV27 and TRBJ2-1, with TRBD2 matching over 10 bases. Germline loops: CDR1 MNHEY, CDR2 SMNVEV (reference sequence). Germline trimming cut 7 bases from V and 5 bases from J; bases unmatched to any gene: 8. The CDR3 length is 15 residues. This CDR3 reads CASMPSGSLNNEQFF. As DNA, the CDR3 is TGTGCCAGCATGCCTAGCGGGAGTCTCAACAATGAGCAGTTCTTC.

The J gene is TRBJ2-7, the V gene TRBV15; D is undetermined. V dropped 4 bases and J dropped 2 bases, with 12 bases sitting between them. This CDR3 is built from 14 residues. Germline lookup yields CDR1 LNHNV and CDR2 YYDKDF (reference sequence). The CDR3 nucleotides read TGTGCCACCAGCAAGGCCTTCTACCCCTACGAGCAGTACTTC. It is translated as CATSKAFYPYEQYF.

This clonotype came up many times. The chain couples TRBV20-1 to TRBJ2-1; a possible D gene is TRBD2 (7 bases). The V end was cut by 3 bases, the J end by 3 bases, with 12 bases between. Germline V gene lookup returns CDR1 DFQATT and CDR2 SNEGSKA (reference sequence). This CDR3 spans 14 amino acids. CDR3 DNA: TGCAGTGCTAGGAAGGGAGGGGGCTACAATGAGCAGTTCTTC. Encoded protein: CSARKGGGYNEQFF.

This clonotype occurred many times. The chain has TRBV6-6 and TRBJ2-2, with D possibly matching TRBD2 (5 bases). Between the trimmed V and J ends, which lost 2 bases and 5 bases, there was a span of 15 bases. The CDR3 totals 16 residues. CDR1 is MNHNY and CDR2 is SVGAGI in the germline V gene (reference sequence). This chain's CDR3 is CASSYAPLGETGELFF. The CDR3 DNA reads TGTGCCAGCAGTTACGCCCCGCTGGGAGAGACCGGGGAGCTGTTTTTT.

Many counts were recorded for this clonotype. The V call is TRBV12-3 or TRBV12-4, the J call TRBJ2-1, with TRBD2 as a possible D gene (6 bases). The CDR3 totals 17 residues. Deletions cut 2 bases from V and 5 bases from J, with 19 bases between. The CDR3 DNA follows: TGTGCCAGCAGTTTAACGTCGCCGGGACTTCACCACAATGAGCAGTTCTTC. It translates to CASSLTSPGLHHNEQFF.

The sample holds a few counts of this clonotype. The chain's CDR3 is CASSYRRREGTDTQYF. Written as DNA, the CDR3 is TGTGCCAGCAGTTACCGGAGACGGGAGGGTACAGATACGCAGTATTTT. This chain connects TRBV6-5 to TRBJ2-3; 8 positions match TRBD2. The CDR3 consists of 16 residues. CDR1 MNHEY and CDR2 SVGAGI come from the germline V gene. V dropped 2 bases and J dropped 3; count of bases not matched to a gene: 7.

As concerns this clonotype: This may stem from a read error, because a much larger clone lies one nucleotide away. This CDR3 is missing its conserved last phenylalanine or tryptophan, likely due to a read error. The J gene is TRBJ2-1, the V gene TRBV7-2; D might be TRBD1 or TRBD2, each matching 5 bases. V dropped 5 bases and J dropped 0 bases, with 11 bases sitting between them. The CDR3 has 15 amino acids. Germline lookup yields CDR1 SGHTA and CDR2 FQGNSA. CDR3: CASSRDLVSYNEQFL. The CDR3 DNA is TGTGCCAGCAGCCGGGACCTCGTCTCCTACAATGAGCAGTTCCTC.

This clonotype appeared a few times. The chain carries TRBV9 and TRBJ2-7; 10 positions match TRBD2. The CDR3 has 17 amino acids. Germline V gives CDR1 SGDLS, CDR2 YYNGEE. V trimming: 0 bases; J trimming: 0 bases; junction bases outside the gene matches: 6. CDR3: CASSVVPSGGVSYEQYF. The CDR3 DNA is TGTGCCAGCAGCGTAGTCCCTAGCGGGGGAGTCTCCTACGAGCAGTACTTC.

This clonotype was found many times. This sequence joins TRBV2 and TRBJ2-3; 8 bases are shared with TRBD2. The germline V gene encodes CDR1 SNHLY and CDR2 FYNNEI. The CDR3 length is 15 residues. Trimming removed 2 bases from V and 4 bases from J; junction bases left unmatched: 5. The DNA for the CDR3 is TGTGCCAGCAGTGAATCGGGGGGGGGGCCAGATACGCAGTATTTT. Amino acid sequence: CASSESGGGPDTQYF.

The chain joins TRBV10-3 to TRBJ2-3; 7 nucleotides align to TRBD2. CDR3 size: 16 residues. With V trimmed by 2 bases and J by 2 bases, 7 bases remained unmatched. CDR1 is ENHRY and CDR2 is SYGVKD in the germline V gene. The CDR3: CAISEVLADTTDTQYF. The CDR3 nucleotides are TGTGCCATCAGTGAGGTCCTAGCGGATACCACAGATACGCAGTATTTT.

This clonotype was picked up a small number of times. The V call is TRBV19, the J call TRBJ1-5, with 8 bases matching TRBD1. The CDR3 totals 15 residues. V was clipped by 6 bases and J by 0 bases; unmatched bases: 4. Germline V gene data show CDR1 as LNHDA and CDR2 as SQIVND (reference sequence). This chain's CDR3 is CASRKQGVSNQPQHF. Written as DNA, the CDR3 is TGTGCCAGTAGAAAACAGGGGGTTAGCAATCAGCCCCAGCATTTT.

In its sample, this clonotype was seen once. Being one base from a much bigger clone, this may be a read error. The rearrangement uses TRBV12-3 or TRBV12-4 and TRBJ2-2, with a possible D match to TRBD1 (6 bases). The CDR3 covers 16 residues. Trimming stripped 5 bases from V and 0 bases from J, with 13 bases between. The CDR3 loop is CASSVDRMANTGELFF. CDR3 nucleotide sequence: TGTGCCAGCAGTGTCGACAGGATGGCGAACACCGGGGAGCTGTTTTTT.

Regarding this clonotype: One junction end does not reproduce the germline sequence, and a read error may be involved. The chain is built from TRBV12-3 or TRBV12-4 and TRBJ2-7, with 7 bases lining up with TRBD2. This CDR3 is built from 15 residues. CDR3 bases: TGTGCCAGCAGCTTAGTCGGGGGAGGGCAAAACGAGCAGTACTTC. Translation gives CASSLVGGGQNEQYF.

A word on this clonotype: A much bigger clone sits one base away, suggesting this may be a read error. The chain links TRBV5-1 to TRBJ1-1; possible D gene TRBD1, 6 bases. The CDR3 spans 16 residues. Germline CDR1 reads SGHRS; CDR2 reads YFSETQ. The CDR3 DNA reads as TGCGCCACCCATAGGGGGGCCGACGACTCGAACACTGGAGCTTTCTTT. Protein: CATHRGADDSNTGAFF.

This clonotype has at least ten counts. The CDR3 spells CATSSHRKGFNYGYTF. The CDR3 nucleotides are TGTGCCACCAGCAGCCACAGGAAGGGGTTTAACTATGGCTACACCTTC. The chain joins TRBV15 to TRBJ1-2; D is possibly TRBD1 (5 bases). The V gene's germline CDR1 is LNHNV and CDR2 YYDKDF (reference sequence). The CDR3 runs to 16 residues. V gave up 3 bases and J gave up 1 base, with 15 bases separating them.

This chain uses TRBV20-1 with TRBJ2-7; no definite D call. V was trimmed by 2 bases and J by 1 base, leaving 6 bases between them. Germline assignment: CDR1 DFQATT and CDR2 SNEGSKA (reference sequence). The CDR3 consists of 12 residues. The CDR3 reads CSARTRSYEQYF. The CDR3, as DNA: TGCAGTGCTAGAACCCGTTCCTACGAGCAGTACTTC.

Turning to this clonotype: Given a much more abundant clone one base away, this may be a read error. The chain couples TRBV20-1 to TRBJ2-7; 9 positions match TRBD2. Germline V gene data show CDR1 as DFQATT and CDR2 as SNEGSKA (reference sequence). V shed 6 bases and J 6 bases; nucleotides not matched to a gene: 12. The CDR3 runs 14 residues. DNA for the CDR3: TGCAGTGCCAAGATGGCTAGCGGGAATCGCGAGCAGTACTTC. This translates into CSAKMASGNREQYF.

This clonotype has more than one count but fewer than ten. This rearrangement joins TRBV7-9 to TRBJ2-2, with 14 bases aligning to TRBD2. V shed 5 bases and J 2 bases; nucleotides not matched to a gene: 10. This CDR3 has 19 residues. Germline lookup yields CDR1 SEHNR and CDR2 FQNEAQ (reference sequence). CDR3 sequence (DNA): TGTGCCAGCAGCATACTTCCGGGACTAGCGGGAGACAACACCGGGGAGCTGTTTTTT. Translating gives CASSILPGLAGDNTGELFF. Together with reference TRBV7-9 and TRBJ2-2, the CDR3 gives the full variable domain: DTGVSQNPRHKITKRGQNVTFRCDPISEHNRLYWYRQTLGQGPEFLTYFQNEAQLEKSRLLSDRFSAERPKGSFSTLEIQRTEQGDSAMYLCASSILPGLAGDNTGELFFGEGSRLTVL.

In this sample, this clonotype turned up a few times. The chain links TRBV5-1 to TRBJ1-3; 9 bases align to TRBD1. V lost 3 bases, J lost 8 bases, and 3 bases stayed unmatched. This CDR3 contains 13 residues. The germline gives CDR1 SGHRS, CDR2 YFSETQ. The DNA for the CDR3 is TGCGCCAGCAGCTGGACAGGGGAGGACACCATATATTTT. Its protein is CASSWTGEDTIYF.

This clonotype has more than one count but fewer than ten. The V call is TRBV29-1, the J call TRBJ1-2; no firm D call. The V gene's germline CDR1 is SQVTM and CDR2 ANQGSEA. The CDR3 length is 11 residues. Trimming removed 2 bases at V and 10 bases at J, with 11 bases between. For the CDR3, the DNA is TGCAGCGTTGAACAGCAGGAGATCTACACCTTC. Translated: CSVEQQEIYTF.

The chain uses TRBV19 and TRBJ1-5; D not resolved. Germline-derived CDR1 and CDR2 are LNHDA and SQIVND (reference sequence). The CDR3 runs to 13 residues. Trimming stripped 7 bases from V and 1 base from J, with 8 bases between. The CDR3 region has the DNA TGTGCCAGTACCGACAACAGCAATCAGCCCCAGCATTTT. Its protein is CASTDNSNQPQHF.

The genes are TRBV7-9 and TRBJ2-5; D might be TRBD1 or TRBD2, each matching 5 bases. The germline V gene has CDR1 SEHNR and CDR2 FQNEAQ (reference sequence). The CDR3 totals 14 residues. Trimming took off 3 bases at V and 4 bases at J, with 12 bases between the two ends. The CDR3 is CASSFGTVLETQYF. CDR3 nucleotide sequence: TGTGCCAGCAGCTTTGGGACGGTATTAGAGACCCAGTACTTC.

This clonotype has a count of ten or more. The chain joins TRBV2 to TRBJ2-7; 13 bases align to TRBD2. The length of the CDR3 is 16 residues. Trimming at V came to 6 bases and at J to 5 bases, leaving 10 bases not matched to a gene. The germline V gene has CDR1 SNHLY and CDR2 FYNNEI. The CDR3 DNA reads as TGTGCCAGCAGCCTATCCCGACTAGCGGGAGGCCACGAGCAGTACTTC. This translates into CASSLSRLAGGHEQYF.

The CDR3 sequence is CASSESRGDTDTQYF. The CDR3 DNA reads TGTGCCAGCAGCGAGAGCAGGGGCGACACAGATACGCAGTATTTT. This chain uses TRBV9 with TRBJ2-3; perhaps TRBD1 as D (6 bases). V lost 3 bases and J 2 bases, leaving 13 bases between the germline ends. CDR1 is SGDLS and CDR2 is YYNGEE in the germline V gene. The CDR3 extends over 15 amino acids.

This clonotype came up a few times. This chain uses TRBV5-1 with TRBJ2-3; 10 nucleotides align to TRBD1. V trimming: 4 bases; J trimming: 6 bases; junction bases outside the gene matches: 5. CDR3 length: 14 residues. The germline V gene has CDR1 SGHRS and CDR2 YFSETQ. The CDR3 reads CASSTGQGRDTQYF. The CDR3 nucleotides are TGCGCCAGCAGCACGGGACAGGGGCGGGATACGCAGTATTTT.

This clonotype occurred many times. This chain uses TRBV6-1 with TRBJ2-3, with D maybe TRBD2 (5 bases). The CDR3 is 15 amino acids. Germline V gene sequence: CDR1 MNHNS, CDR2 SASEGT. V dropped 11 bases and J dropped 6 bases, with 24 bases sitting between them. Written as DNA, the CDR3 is TGTGCCGTGGGTTTCAGCGGTACCGAAAGGGATACGCAGTATTTT. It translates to CAVGFSGTERDTQYF.